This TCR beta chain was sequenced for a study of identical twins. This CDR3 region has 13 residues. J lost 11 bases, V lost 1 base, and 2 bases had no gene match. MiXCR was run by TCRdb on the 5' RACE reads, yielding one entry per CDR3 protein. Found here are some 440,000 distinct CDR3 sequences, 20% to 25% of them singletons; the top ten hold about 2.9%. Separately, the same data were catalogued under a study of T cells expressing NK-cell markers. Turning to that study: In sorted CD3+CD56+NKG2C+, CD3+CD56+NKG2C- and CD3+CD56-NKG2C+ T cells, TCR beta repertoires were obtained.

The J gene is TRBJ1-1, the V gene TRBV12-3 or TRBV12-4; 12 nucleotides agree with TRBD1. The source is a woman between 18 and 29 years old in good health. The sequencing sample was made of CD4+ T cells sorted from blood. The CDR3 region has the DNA TGTGCCAGCAGTTTAGGGGACAGGGGGCTGGCTTTCTTT. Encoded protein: CASSLGDRGLAFF.